A single sample is the source of the 20 T cell receptor beta chains below, sequenced in a study of CXCR3-negative and CXCR3-positive naive CD8 T cells. TRB cDNA was prepared as libraries by UMI-labeled 5' RACE. TCRdb reworked the 5' RACE reads into one entry per CDR3 protein, no DNA. The sample data list fewer than 80,000 distinct CDR3 sequences. Sequencing was carried out using naive CXCR3- CD8+ T cells from blood. Subset given: CD45RO-CCR7+CD27+CD95- naive CD8+ T cells lacking CXCR3 (TNR3-). The receptors derive from a human donor in good health. Some clones in this sample may be carry-over from other donors' samples.

The V gene is TRBV27, the J gene TRBJ2-3; the D gene TCRdb calls, TRBD1, cannot be checked with no DNA. The CDR3 spans 13 residues. The germline V gene encodes CDR1 MNHEY and CDR2 SMNVEV (reference sequence). CDR3 loop: CASSGQGSDTQYF.

This chain joins TRBV7-9 and TRBJ2-7; with no DNA, the TCRdb D assignment of TRBD1 cannot be verified. This CDR3 contains 14 residues. Per germline, CDR1 SEHNR and CDR2 FQNEAQ (reference sequence). The CDR3 loop reads CASSWAGRGYEQYF.

The genes are TRBV28 and TRBJ2-2; the TCRdb D gene call, TRBD1, has no DNA to confirm it. Looked up from germline, CDR1 is MDHEN and CDR2 is SYDVKM. The CDR3 is made up of 20 amino acids. This CDR3 is CASQVSKFDRESYHAGELFF. Based on the CDR3 plus reference TRBV28 and TRBJ2-2, the full variable domain is DVKVTQSSRYLVKRTGEKVFLECVQDMDHENMFWYRQDPGLGLRLIYFSYDVKMKEKGDIPEGYSVSREKKERFSLILESASTNQTSMYLCASQVSKFDRESYHAGELFFGEGSRLTVL.

J is TRBJ1-2 and V is TRBV29-1. The CDR3 has 12 amino acids. The germline CDR1 and CDR2 sequences are SQVTM and ANQGSEA. The CDR3 reads CSVEVSGYGYTF.

The rearrangement joins TRBV27 to TRBJ2-7; TCRdb's D gene call, TRBD1, goes unchecked for lack of DNA. The germline gives CDR1 MNHEY, CDR2 SMNVEV (reference sequence). The CDR3 is made up of 15 amino acids. The chain's CDR3 is CAGSPSPPHRGEQYF.

This sequence joins TRBV24-1 and TRBJ2-5; with no DNA, the TCRdb D assignment of TRBD1 cannot be verified. Germline V gene data show CDR1 as KGHDR and CDR2 as SFDVKD. The CDR3 length is 19 residues. The chain's CDR3 is CATSDLSAGERITQETQYF.

V is TRBV29-1 and J is TRBJ2-7; the TRBD1 assignment by TCRdb is unverifiable without DNA. The length of the CDR3 is 13 residues. Germline CDR1 is SQVTM and CDR2 is ANQGSEA. CDR3 sequence reads: CSVTGNTALEQYF.

This chain joins TRBV29-1 and TRBJ2-7; TCRdb names TRBD2, which stays unverified in the absence of DNA. Germline CDR1 reads SQVTM; CDR2 reads ANQGSEA. The CDR3 has 13 residues. The CDR3 protein is CSVLRGQPYEQYF.

V gene TRBV7-9 combines with J gene TRBJ2-1. Germline loops: CDR1 SEHNR, CDR2 FQNEAQ (reference sequence). The CDR3 consists of 14 residues. The CDR3 protein is CASSLSGALNEQFF. The whole variable domain, remainder taken from reference TRBV7-9 and TRBJ2-1, is DTGVSQNPRHKITKRGQNVTFRCDPISEHNRLYWYRQTLGQGPEFLTYFQNEAQLEKSRLLSDRFSAERPKGSFSTLEIQRTEQGDSAMYLCASSLSGALNEQFFGPGTRLTVL.

This sequence joins TRBV7-9 and TRBJ2-7; there is no DNA to check the TCRdb D call of TRBD1. This CDR3 has 17 amino acids. Per the germline V gene, CDR1 is SEHNR and CDR2 is FQNEAQ (reference sequence). The CDR3 spells CASSPTEGTGRGLEQYF. Combining the CDR3 with reference TRBV7-9 and TRBJ2-7 gives the whole variable domain DTGVSQNPRHKITKRGQNVTFRCDPISEHNRLYWYRQTLGQGPEFLTYFQNEAQLEKSRLLSDRFSAERPKGSFSTLEIQRTEQGDSAMYLCASSPTEGTGRGLEQYFGPGTRLTVT.

This CDR3 is CSVVGEGSGNTIYF. This chain connects TRBV29-1 to TRBJ1-3. This CDR3 has 14 amino acids. Germline V lookup: CDR1 SQVTM, CDR2 ANQGSEA.

The CDR3 protein is CASSPRQGWNSPLHF. The rearrangement uses TRBV28 and TRBJ1-6; no DNA is available, so the TRBD1 call from TCRdb remains unchecked. From germline, CDR1 is MDHEN and CDR2 SYDVKM. The CDR3 runs 15 residues.

This chain connects TRBV5-1 to TRBJ2-7; TCRdb names TRBD2, which stays unverified in the absence of DNA. CDR1 and CDR2 from the germline V gene are SGHRS and YFSETQ. The CDR3 runs 16 residues. The CDR3 sequence is CASSLGLAGGLYEQYF.

The CDR3 reads CASSVEDSIYNEQFF. The chain joins TRBV9 to TRBJ2-1. The CDR3 consists of 15 residues. The germline CDR1 and CDR2 sequences are SGDLS and YYNGEE.

The chain links TRBV15 to TRBJ2-1; checking the TCRdb D call of TRBD1 is not possible without DNA. CDR1 and CDR2 from the germline V gene are LNHNV and YYDKDF (reference sequence). The CDR3 length is 15 residues. Here the CDR3 reads CATSPTSFPGDEQFF. Looking up the rest from reference TRBV15 and TRBJ2-1 gives the full variable domain: DAMVIQNPRYQVTQFGKPVTLSCSQTLNHNVMYWYQQKSSQAPKLLFHYYDKDFNNEADTPDNFQSRRPNTSFCFLDIRSPGLGDTAMYLCATSPTSFPGDEQFFGPGTRLTVL.

This chain connects TRBV7-3 to TRBJ1-2; there is no DNA to check the TCRdb D call of TRBD1. This CDR3 has 15 residues. Germline assignment: CDR1 SGHTA and CDR2 FQGTGA. The CDR3: CASSLGYGNDYGYTF.

CDR3 sequence: CASSQEIAGPTDTQYF. V gene TRBV4-3 combines with J gene TRBJ2-3; as DNA is missing, the TRBD2 call by TCRdb cannot be tested. The V gene's germline CDR1 is LGHNA and CDR2 YSLEER. This CDR3 comprises 16 residues.

The V call is TRBV19, the J call TRBJ2-7; TCRdb indicates TRBD1, and absent DNA this call remains unverified. Germline CDR1 is LNHDA and CDR2 is SQIVND (reference sequence). The CDR3 has 14 residues. CDR3 loop: CASSMGQGIDEQYF.

The V call is TRBV6-2 or TRBV6-3, the J call TRBJ2-7. Germline V gives CDR1 MNHEY, CDR2 SVGEGT. There are 14 residues in the CDR3. CDR3 sequence: CASSYGRYPYEQYF.

This chain connects TRBV5-1 to TRBJ1-2. The CDR3 covers 12 residues. Germline CDR1 reads SGHRS; CDR2 reads YFSETQ. The CDR3 protein is CASSVDVYGYTF.